What follows are 13 T cell receptor beta chains derived from one specimen sequenced in a study of T-cell memory formation after mild COVID-19. TCRdb re-derived calls from the 5' RACE reads in MiXCR, one entry per CDR3 protein. The sample lists about 300,000 distinct CDR3 sequences, 15% to 20% seen once, with about 21% in the top ten. Material: PBMCs or a T cell subset sorted from them (not recorded which). Receptors were obtained from a man between 18 and 35 years old who had mild COVID-19 (a few samples of this study predate the infection). Cell type and time point are not known.

The chain links TRBV7-8 to TRBJ2-3; D tentatively reads TRBD1 or TRBD2 (5 bases each). V shed 5 bases and J shed 6 bases, with 9 bases lying between them. Germline CDR1 reads SGHVS; CDR2 reads FQNEAQ. The CDR3 has 12 amino acids. The CDR3 loop is CASSPWGDTQYF. CDR3 nucleotides: TGTGCCAGCAGCCCCTGGGGGGATACGCAGTATTTT.

This clonotype turned up a few times. V gene TRBV5-1 combines with J gene TRBJ2-7; D gene uncertain. The germline CDR1 and CDR2 sequences are SGHRS and YFSETQ. Trimming removed 10 bases from V and 3 bases from J, with 5 bases in between. The length of the CDR3 is 9 residues. CDR3 loop: CAVNYEQYV. DNA for the CDR3: TGCGCCGTGAACTACGAGCAGTACGTC.

This sequence joins TRBV7-6 and TRBJ1-1; D unclear. Germline V gene sequence: CDR1 SGHVS, CDR2 FNYEAQ. With 4 bases removed from V and 1 base from J, the gap between germline ends came to 10 bases. The CDR3 sequence is 14 residues long. In nucleotides, the CDR3 is TGTGCCAGCAGCTCCGGACGGGGGAACACTGAAGCTTTCTTT. This sequence encodes CASSSGRGNTEAFF.

This clonotype was recorded a few times. The rearrangement uses TRBV20-1 and TRBJ2-7; no clear D. Germline CDR1 reads DFQATT; CDR2 reads SNEGSKA (reference sequence). The CDR3 length is 13 residues. The germline V and J ends were trimmed by 0 bases and 6 bases, with 12 bases remaining between them. CDR3 bases: TGCAGTGCTAGAGATTCAGGCCGAGGCGAGCAGTACGTC. Its protein product is CSARDSGRGEQYV.

The gene calls are TRBV2 and TRBJ2-5; D gene uncertain. Deletions cut 3 bases from V and 3 bases from J, with 8 bases between. The CDR3 is made up of 13 amino acids. Germline CDR1 SNHLY, CDR2 FYNNEI. CDR3 nucleotide sequence: TGTGCCAGCAGTGAGGGCAGCAAAGAGACCCAGTACTTC. As protein: CASSEGSKETQYF.

The chain employs TRBV6-6 and TRBJ2-3, with D possibly matching TRBD2 (6 bases). Per germline, CDR1 MNHNY and CDR2 SVGAGI (reference sequence). With 6 bases removed from V and 3 bases from J, the gap between germline ends came to 10 bases. The CDR3 spans 13 residues. The CDR3 nucleotides read TGTGCCAGCAGAGGCGGGGTTACAGATACGCAGTATTTT. Amino acids: CASRGGVTDTQYF.

This clonotype was detected only a few times. The genes are TRBV7-2 and TRBJ2-7; possible D gene TRBD2, 6 bases. There are 14 residues in the CDR3. Looked up from germline, CDR1 is SGHTA and CDR2 is FQGNSA. The germline V and J ends were trimmed by 3 bases and 2 bases, with 11 bases remaining between them. The CDR3 protein is CASSFAGLTYEQYF. The CDR3 DNA reads as TGTGCCAGCAGCTTCGCGGGATTAACCTACGAGCAGTACTTC.

The chain uses TRBV6-1 and TRBJ2-3; 8 bases are a match to TRBD2. The CDR3 runs 14 residues. Germline CDR1 MNHNS, CDR2 SASEGT. The junction had 7 bases not matched to a gene; V was cut back by 6 bases and J by 5 bases. The CDR3 DNA reads as TGTGCCAGCAGCCCGGGGGGGAGCCTAGATACGCAGTATTTT. Amino acids: CASSPGGSLDTQYF.

CDR3 sequence reads: CASSSPLRDSHNTEAFF. DNA for the CDR3: TGTGCCAGCAGCTCACCGCTGAGGGACAGCCATAACACTGAAGCTTTCTTT. The chain couples TRBV9 to TRBJ1-1; TRBD1 agrees at 7 bases. The CDR3 runs to 17 residues. Per germline, CDR1 SGDLS and CDR2 YYNGEE. V dropped 4 bases and J dropped 2; count of bases not matched to a gene: 14.

This clonotype was recorded at least ten times. The V and J genes are TRBV4-2 and TRBJ2-3; 8 positions agree with TRBD2. V shed 0 bases, J shed 4 bases, and the junction held 6 bases outside the gene matches. Germline lookup yields CDR1 LGHNA and CDR2 YNFKEQ. This CDR3 has 16 residues. The CDR3 loop is CASSQDQGLGADTQYF. CDR3 in DNA: TGTGCCAGCAGCCAAGATCAGGGACTAGGCGCAGATACGCAGTATTTT.

The V call is TRBV12-3 or TRBV12-4, the J call TRBJ2-5; the D gene is possibly TRBD2 (7 bases). This CDR3 spans 14 amino acids. With 8 bases removed from V and 4 bases from J, the gap between germline ends came to 17 bases. The CDR3 DNA sequence: TGTGCCAGCCTATTCGGGGGGCAGGGAGAGACCCAGTACTTC. It is translated as CASLFGGQGETQYF.

In nucleotides, the CDR3 is TGCGCCAGCAGCTTGTTTGGACAGCGCACAGATACGCAGTATTTT. It codes for CASSLFGQRTDTQYF. The chain carries TRBV5-1 and TRBJ2-3, with D perhaps matching TRBD1 (6 bases). CDR3 length: 15 amino acids. CDR1 and CDR2 (germline): SGHRS, YFSETQ. V dropped 1 base and J dropped 1 base, with 10 bases sitting between them.

The V gene is TRBV5-1, the J gene TRBJ1-1; 7 bases map to TRBD1. CDR1 is SGHRS and CDR2 is YFSETQ in the germline V gene. V was clipped by 4 bases and J by 0 bases; unmatched bases: 6. The CDR3 is 15 amino acids. CDR3 DNA: TGCGCCAGCAGCGGGGGACAGTCCATGAACACTGAAGCTTTCTTT. It encodes CASSGGQSMNTEAFF.